This TCR beta chain originates from a study of blood T cell repertoires in COVID-19 (dated by TCRdb to 2020 to 2022). For the study in its entirety: Collaborator samples came from the United States, Italy and Spain and covered acute and convalescent phases of COVID-19. A freely available public database, intended as a resource for researchers studying the immune response to SARS-CoV-2, is where the repertoires were released. HLA class I and class II types, where available, came from metadata supplied by the sample provider rather than from assay-based typing. Subjects who had been exposed to COVID-19, were actively infected with it, or had recovered from it provided the deeply sampled blood TCRbeta repertoires that made up the dataset. Samples were obtained from the ongoing ImmuneRACE study (first 160 participants) and from 1,254 subjects provided by 6 global collaborators. The prospective study material was composed of cDNA or gDNA derived from T cells, B-cell-depleted T cells, or PBMCs. A de-identified subject ID, COVID-19 status, age in years and sex were almost always included in the sample metadata. The research as a whole found: How much clinical and demographic metadata was included differed by source and by participant, and the metadata was provided uncurated.

At one collaborating source in Seattle, patients were enrolled during active infection and were followed longitudinally through the course of disease. The collaborating institutions used their own protocols to collect whole blood in K2EDTA tubes. For TCRbeta analysis, collaborators shipped samples in one of three forms: frozen whole blood, isolated PBMCs, or DNA extracted from either of those sample types. As regards this clone: This clone's antigen is unknown. It has no much larger one-base neighbor in the sample; base qualities were not kept.

V is cut by 3 bases and J by 10 bases, and the space between the germline ends is 19 bases. The CDR3, from cysteine to phenylalanine, totals 15 residues. Kept here is only the CDR3 DNA, which spans 45 bases and is read in frame from base 1. CDR1 and CDR2 are read off the germline V gene (reference sequence) as LNHDA and SQIVND. The immunoSEQ Assay, a bias-controlled multiplex PCR, was used to amplify TCRbeta CDR3 regions from genomic DNA. Per the source publication's procedure: Nucleated cell counts per sample were estimated from amplification of reference gene primers within the assay. To quantify the absolute abundance of each unique TCRbeta CDR3 rearrangement, sequence reads were collapsed and filtered. Productive Simpson clonality was computed per sample as the square root of Simpson's diversity index over productive rearrangements. TCRdb re-hosts the immuneACCESS table, in-frame sequences only. Its copies lack some clones; in the studies checked, an unresolved V gene accounts for under half of them, and the cause for the rest is not known. V, J and clone size derive from that table, while D and trimming were established from the DNA sequence. The sample table holds around 400,000 clones, of which around 87% were seen once. 8% to 13% of the sample lies in the top ten.

The sample taken for sequencing was peripheral blood. The V gene is TRBV19 and the J gene is TRBJ2-1, with TRBD2 tentatively as D gene (5 bases match). This receptor was taken from a young woman with COVID-19, enrolled during active disease. The CDR3: CASSINSGPLREQFF. The nucleotide sequence reads as follows: TGTGCCAGTAGTATCAACAGCGGACCCTTACGGGAGCAGTTCTTC.